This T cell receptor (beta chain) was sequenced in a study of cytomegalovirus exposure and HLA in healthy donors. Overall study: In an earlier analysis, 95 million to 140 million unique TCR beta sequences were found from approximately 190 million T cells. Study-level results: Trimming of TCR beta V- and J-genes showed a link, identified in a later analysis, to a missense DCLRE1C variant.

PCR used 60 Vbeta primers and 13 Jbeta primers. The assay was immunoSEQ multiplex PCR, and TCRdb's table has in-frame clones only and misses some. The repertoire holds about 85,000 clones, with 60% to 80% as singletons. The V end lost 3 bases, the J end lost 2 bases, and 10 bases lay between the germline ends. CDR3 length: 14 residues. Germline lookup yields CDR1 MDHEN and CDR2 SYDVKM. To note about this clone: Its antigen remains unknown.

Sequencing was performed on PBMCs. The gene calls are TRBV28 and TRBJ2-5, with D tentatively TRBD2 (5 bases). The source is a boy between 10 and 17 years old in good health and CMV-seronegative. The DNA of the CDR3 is TGTGCCAGCAGTTTCGAGAGGACTCAAGAGACCCAGTACTTC. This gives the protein CASSFERTQETQYF.